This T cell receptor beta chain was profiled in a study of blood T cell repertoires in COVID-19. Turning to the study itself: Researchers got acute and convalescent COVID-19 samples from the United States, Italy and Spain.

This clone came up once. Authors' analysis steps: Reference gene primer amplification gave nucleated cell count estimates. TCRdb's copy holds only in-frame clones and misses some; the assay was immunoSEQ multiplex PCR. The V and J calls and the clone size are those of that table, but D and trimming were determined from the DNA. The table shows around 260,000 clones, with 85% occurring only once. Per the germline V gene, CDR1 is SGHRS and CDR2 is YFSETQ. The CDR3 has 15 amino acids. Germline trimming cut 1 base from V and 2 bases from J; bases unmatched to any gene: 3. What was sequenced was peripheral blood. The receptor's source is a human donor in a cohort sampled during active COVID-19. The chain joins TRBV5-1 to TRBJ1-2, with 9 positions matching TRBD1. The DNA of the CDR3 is TGCGCCAGCAGCTTGTTTGACAGGGGGAACTATGGCTACACCTTC. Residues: CASSLFDRGNYGYTF.